This T cell receptor beta chain was sequenced during a study of T cell responses to AZD1222 COVID-19 vaccine. Remarks on this clone: What it binds is unknown.

Trimming took 6 bases from V and 1 from J, leaving 15 bases between them. CDR3 length: 15 residues. Germline V lookup: CDR1 SGDLS, CDR2 YYNGEE. General study findings and limits: In a largely white British group with more females than males, clonal diversity was possibly underestimated.

Sequencing was performed with immunoSEQ multiplex PCR; in TCRdb, only in-frame clones are kept and a portion is missing. The table shows approximately 140,000 clones, with 88% occurring only once. The V call is TRBV9, the J call TRBJ2-3; the D gene could be TRBD1 or TRBD2 (5 bases each). The clonotype originates from an adult in good health. The sample consisted of peripheral blood, taken on day 0 of AZD1222 vaccination. The CDR3 sequence: CASNMGEWGTDTQYF. CDR3 in DNA: TGTGCCAGCAACATGGGGGAGTGGGGCACAGATACGCAGTATTTT.